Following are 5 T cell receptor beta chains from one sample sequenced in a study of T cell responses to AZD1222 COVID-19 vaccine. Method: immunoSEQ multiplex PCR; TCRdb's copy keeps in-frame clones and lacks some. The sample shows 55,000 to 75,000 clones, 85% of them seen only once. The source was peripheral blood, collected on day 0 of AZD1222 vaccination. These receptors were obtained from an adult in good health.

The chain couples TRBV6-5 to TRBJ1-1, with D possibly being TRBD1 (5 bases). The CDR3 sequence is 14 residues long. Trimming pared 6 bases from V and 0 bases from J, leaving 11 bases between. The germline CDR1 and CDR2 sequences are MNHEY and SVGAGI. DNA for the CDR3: TGTGCCAGCAGCCTAGGGGATGTGAACACTGAAGCTTTCTTT. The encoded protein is CASSLGDVNTEAFF.

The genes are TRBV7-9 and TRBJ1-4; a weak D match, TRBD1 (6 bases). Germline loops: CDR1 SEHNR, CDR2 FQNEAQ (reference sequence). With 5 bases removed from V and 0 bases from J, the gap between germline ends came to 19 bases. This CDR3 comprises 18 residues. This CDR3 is CASSLPVTGLATNEKLFF. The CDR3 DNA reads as TGTGCCAGCAGCCTTCCCGTGACAGGACTTGCAACTAATGAAAAACTGTTTTTT. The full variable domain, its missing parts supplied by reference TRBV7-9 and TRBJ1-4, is DTGVSQNPRHKITKRGQNVTFRCDPISEHNRLYWYRQTLGQGPEFLTYFQNEAQLEKSRLLSDRFSAERPKGSFSTLEIQRTEQGDSAMYLCASSLPVTGLATNEKLFFGSGTQLSVL.

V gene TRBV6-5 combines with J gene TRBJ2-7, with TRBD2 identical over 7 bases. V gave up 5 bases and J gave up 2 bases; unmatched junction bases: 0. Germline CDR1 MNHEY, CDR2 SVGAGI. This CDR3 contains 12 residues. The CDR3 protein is CASSSGAYEQYF. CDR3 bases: TGTGCCAGCAGTAGCGGGGCCTACGAGCAGTACTTC.

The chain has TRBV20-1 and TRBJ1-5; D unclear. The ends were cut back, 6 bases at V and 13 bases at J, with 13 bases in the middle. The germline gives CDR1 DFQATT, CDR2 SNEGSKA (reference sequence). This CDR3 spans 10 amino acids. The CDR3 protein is CSASDHIQHF. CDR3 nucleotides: TGCAGTGCCTCCGATCATATTCAGCATTTT.

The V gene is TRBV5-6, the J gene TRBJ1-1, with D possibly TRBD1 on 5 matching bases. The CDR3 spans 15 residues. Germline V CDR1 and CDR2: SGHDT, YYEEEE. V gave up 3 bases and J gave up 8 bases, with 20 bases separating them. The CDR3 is CASSYYPTGGREAFF. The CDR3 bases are TGTGCCAGCAGCTATTACCCCACCGGGGGGAGAGAAGCTTTCTTT.